Listed below are T cell receptor beta chains from one sample, sequenced in a study of T cells in Graves' hyperthyroidism and ophthalmopathy. TCRdb itself ran the multiplex PCR reads through MiXCR, one entry per CDR3 protein. Of some 400,000 distinct CDR3 sequences listed, 13% are singletons. The sequenced material came from blood. The receptors here all came from a man in his thirties or forties with Graves' hyperthyroidism that later progressed to Graves' ophthalmopathy. Both conserved end residues are part of each CDR3. D genes are given only for firm matches. Rows give clone size only sometimes, using once, few, many, or a class for an expanded clone.

size: few; V: TRBV7-7; D: TRBD1; J: TRBJ2-1; CDR3: CASSYGTGIPYNEQFF; DNA: TGTGCTAGCAGCTACGGGACAGGGATCCCCTACAATGAGCAGTTCTTC
size: many; V: TRBV28; D: TRBD1; J: TRBJ1-1; CDR3: CASSLTGGNTEAFF; DNA: TGTGCCAGCAGCTTAACAGGGGGCAACACTGAAGCTTTCTTT
size: many; V: TRBV11-2; D: NA; J: TRBJ1-1; CDR3: CASSLTRQPNTEAFF; DNA: TGTGCCAGCAGCTTAACACGGCAGCCCAACACTGAAGCTTTCTTT
size: NA; V: TRBV29-1; D: TRBD1; J: TRBJ1-5; CDR3: CSAGQAGGQPQHF; DNA: TGCAGCGCAGGACAGGCGGGAGGTCAGCCCCAGCATTTT
size: few; V: TRBV5-4; D: NA; J: TRBJ1-6; CDR3: CASSFEQGNSPLHF; DNA: TGTGCCAGCAGCTTCGAACAGGGCAATTCACCCCTCCACTTT
size: many; V: TRBV12-3/TRBV12-4; D: NA; J: TRBJ1-6; CDR3: CASSFLGSPLHF; DNA: TGTGCCAGCAGTTTTTTAGGGTCACCCCTCCACTTT
size: few; V: TRBV18; D: NA; J: TRBJ2-2; CDR3: CASSPRRIINTGELFF; DNA: TGTGCCAGCTCACCACGACGTATCATAAACACCGGGGAGCTGTTTTTT
size: NA; V: TRBV7-9; D: TRBD1; J: TRBJ2-1; CDR3: CASGDRVINEQFF; DNA: TGTGCCAGCGGGGACAGGGTTATAAATGAGCAGTTCTTC
size: many; V: TRBV5-1; D: NA; J: TRBJ2-5; CDR3: CASSFYSPYQETQYF; DNA: TGCGCCAGCAGCTTTTACAGCCCGTACCAAGAGACCCAGTACTTC
size: many; V: TRBV5-1; D: NA; J: TRBJ1-1; CDR3: CASSPSYGRITEAFF; DNA: TGCGCCAGCAGCCCATCATACGGGAGGATCACTGAAGCTTTCTTT
size: many; V: TRBV5-1; D: NA; J: TRBJ2-2; CDR3: CASSLVDSGTGELFF; DNA: TGCGCCAGCAGCTTGGTCGACAGTGGAACCGGGGAGCTGTTTTTT
size: few; V: TRBV6-5; D: NA; J: TRBJ1-3; CDR3: CASSYSLPLGTSGNTIYF; DNA: TGTGCCAGCAGTTACTCGCTTCCTTTGGGTACCTCTGGAAACACCATATATTTT
size: NA; V: TRBV3-1; D: NA; J: TRBJ1-1; CDR3: CASSLQGRDTEAFF; DNA: TGTGCCAGCAGCTTACAGGGTAGGGACACTGAAGCTTTCTTT
size: many; V: TRBV11-3; D: NA; J: TRBJ2-5; CDR3: CASSLASGLQETQYF; DNA: TGTGCCAGCAGCTTAGCGTCGGGCCTACAAGAGACCCAGTACTTC
size: many; V: TRBV7-9; D: TRBD1; J: TRBJ2-5; CDR3: CASSLGGQGQETQYF; DNA: TGTGCCAGCAGCTTAGGAGGACAGGGGCAAGAGACCCAGTACTTC
size: few; V: TRBV20-1; D: TRBD1; J: TRBJ2-5; CDR3: CSARQGMETQYF; DNA: TGCAGTGCAAGACAGGGGATGGAGACCCAGTACTTC
size: many; V: TRBV2; D: NA; J: TRBJ2-7; CDR3: CASSVDSQYPSSYEQYF; DNA: TGTGCCAGCTCGGTGGACTCACAGTACCCCAGCTCCTACGAGCAGTACTTC
size: many; V: TRBV5-1; D: NA; J: TRBJ2-7; CDR3: CASRTDTSYEQYF; DNA: TGCGCCAGCAGGACAGACACTTCCTACGAGCAGTACTTC
size: many; V: TRBV28; D: NA; J: TRBJ1-4; CDR3: CASTLTGTNEKLFF; DNA: TGTGCCAGCACCCTTACAGGGACTAATGAAAAACTGTTTTTT
size: many; V: TRBV6-1; D: TRBD2; J: TRBJ2-2; CDR3: CASSSGTRPTGELFF; DNA: TGTGCCAGCAGTTCCGGGACTAGACCCACCGGGGAGCTGTTTTTT
size: many; V: TRBV27; D: NA; J: TRBJ1-3; CDR3: CASSFRGTGNTIYF; DNA: TGTGCCAGCAGTTTCCGGGGCACTGGAAACACCATATATTTT
size: many; V: TRBV11-1; D: NA; J: TRBJ2-7; CDR3: CASSSYATLGFYEQYF; DNA: TGTGCCAGCAGCTCATACGCGACACTAGGTTTCTACGAGCAGTACTTC
size: NA; V: TRBV9; D: TRBD1; J: TRBJ2-1; CDR3: CASSVETRGQGEQFF; DNA: TGTGCCAGCAGCGTAGAGACGAGGGGGCAGGGTGAGCAGTTCTTC
size: many; V: TRBV7-9; D: TRBD1; J: TRBJ1-5; CDR3: CASSRDSDQPQHF; DNA: TGTGCCAGCAGCCGGGACAGCGATCAGCCCCAGCATTTT
size: many; V: TRBV11-1; D: TRBD1; J: TRBJ2-1; CDR3: CASSPRTGYNEQFF; DNA: TGTGCCAGCAGCCCTCGGACAGGGTACAATGAGCAGTTCTTC
size: many; V: TRBV12-3/TRBV12-4; D: NA; J: TRBJ2-1; CDR3: CASSLLMRVADGNEQFF; DNA: TGTGCCAGCAGTTTGTTAATGAGGGTAGCTGATGGCAATGAGCAGTTCTTC
size: many; V: TRBV11-3; D: TRBD2; J: TRBJ2-3; CDR3: CASSFPLRLAESTDTQYF; DNA: TGTGCCAGCAGCTTCCCCCTTCGACTAGCGGAGAGCACAGATACGCAGTATTTT
size: many; V: TRBV9; D: NA; J: TRBJ1-6; CDR3: CASSVGVDSPLHF; DNA: TGTGCCAGCAGCGTAGGAGTCGACTCACCCCTCCACTTT
size: many; V: TRBV28; D: NA; J: TRBJ1-5; CDR3: CASSSLLGTYSNQPQHF; DNA: TGTGCCAGCAGTTCTTTATTAGGGACATACAGCAATCAGCCCCAGCATTTT
size: many; V: TRBV12-3/TRBV12-4; D: NA; J: TRBJ1-1; CDR3: CASRWGSHLNAFF; DNA: TGTGCCAGCCGTTGGGGGAGTCATTTAAATGCTTTCTTT
size: NA; V: TRBV29-1; D: NA; J: TRBJ2-1; CDR3: CSVAGTSAGNEQFF; DNA: TGCAGCGTTGCCGGTACGTCGGCCGGGAATGAGCAGTTCTTC
size: many; V: TRBV7-9; D: TRBD1; J: TRBJ1-3; CDR3: CASSVGGQNSGNTIYF; DNA: TGTGCCAGCAGCGTCGGGGGACAGAACTCTGGAAACACCATATATTTT
size: few; V: TRBV4-1; D: NA; J: TRBJ1-4; CDR3: CASSQTFPAATNEKLFF; DNA: TGCGCCAGCAGCCAAACGTTCCCGGCGGCAACTAATGAAAAACTGTTTTTT
size: NA; V: TRBV15; D: NA; J: TRBJ2-3; CDR3: CATGLRTDTQYF; DNA: TGTGCCACCGGACTAAGGACAGATACGCAGTATTTT
size: many; V: TRBV7-9; D: TRBD2; J: TRBJ2-1; CDR3: CASSKGSGGANEQFF; DNA: TGTGCCAGCAGTAAAGGGAGCGGGGGGGCCAATGAGCAGTTCTTC
size: many; V: TRBV2; D: NA; J: TRBJ1-2; CDR3: CASSAGNYGYTF; DNA: TGTGCCAGCAGTGCCGGGAACTATGGCTACACCTTC
size: many; V: TRBV28; D: NA; J: TRBJ2-3; CDR3: CASSFQRGTDTQYF; DNA: TGTGCCAGCAGTTTCCAGCGGGGCACAGATACGCAGTATTTT
size: many; V: TRBV24-1; D: NA; J: TRBJ1-2; CDR3: CATSDGWGYTF; DNA: TGTGCCACCAGTGACGGATGGGGCTACACCTTC
size: NA; V: TRBV4-1; D: NA; J: TRBJ1-6; CDR3: CASSQQRDIYNSPLHF; DNA: TGCGCCAGCAGCCAGCAACGGGACATCTATAATTCACCCCTCCACTTT
size: few; V: TRBV13; D: NA; J: TRBJ2-2; CDR3: CASSLGAGATGELFF; DNA: TGTGCCAGCAGCTTAGGGGCAGGAGCCACCGGGGAGCTGTTTTTT
size: NA; V: TRBV28; D: TRBD2; J: TRBJ2-1; CDR3: CASSLWGSSGSGDNEQFF; DNA: TGTGCCAGCAGTTTATGGGGATCTAGCGGGAGTGGGGACAATGAGCAGTTCTTC
size: few; V: TRBV9; D: NA; J: TRBJ2-3; CDR3: CASSSPEESTDTQYF; DNA: TGTGCCAGCAGCTCCCCGGAGGAAAGCACAGATACGCAGTATTTT
size: few; V: TRBV29-1; D: NA; J: TRBJ2-1; CDR3: CSVDLRRGDEQFF; DNA: TGCAGCGTTGACCTCCGGAGGGGCGATGAGCAGTTCTTC
size: few; V: TRBV20-1; D: NA; J: TRBJ1-5; CDR3: CNARGVGSGNQPQHF; DNA: TGCAATGCTAGAGGGGTAGGGTCGGGCAATCAGCCCCAGCATTTT
size: many; V: TRBV3-1; D: NA; J: TRBJ2-5; CDR3: CASSPTPPTQYF; DNA: TGTGCCAGCAGCCCGACCCCGCCGACCCAGTACTTC
size: NA; V: TRBV5-1; D: TRBD1; J: TRBJ2-2; CDR3: CASTTGTAASNTGELFF; DNA: TGCGCCAGCACTACCGGGACAGCGGCTTCGAACACCGGGGAGCTGTTTTTT
size: NA; V: TRBV12-3/TRBV12-4; D: TRBD1; J: TRBJ1-6; CDR3: CATTPGQGYSPLHF; DNA: TGTGCCACCACCCCGGGACAGGGATATTCACCCCTCCACTTT
size: NA; V: TRBV27; D: TRBD1; J: TRBJ1-4; CDR3: CASPRDREVEKLFF; DNA: TGTGCCAGCCCCCGGGACAGGGAGGTTGAAAAACTGTTTTTT
size: many; V: TRBV12-3/TRBV12-4; D: NA; J: TRBJ1-1; CDR3: CASSERGRPEAFF; DNA: TGTGCCAGCAGTGAACGGGGCCGACCTGAAGCTTTCTTT
size: NA; V: TRBV5-1; D: NA; J: TRBJ2-7; CDR3: CASSFEGAKAYEQYF; DNA: TGCGCCAGCAGCTTTGAAGGGGCTAAAGCCTACGAGCAGTACTTC
size: NA; V: TRBV14; D: NA; J: TRBJ2-5; CDR3: CASSLLTGMETQYF; DNA: TGTGCCAGCAGCCTACTTACAGGGATGGAGACCCAGTACTTC
size: many; V: TRBV11-2; D: NA; J: TRBJ1-1; CDR3: CASSLVPQRFTEAFF; DNA: TGTGCCAGCAGCTTAGTGCCCCAGCGTTTCACTGAAGCTTTCTTT
size: many; V: TRBV20-1; D: NA; J: TRBJ2-3; CDR3: CSARGSFLTGRTDTQYF; DNA: TGCAGTGCTAGAGGATCGTTCTTGACAGGGAGGACAGATACGCAGTATTTT
size: NA; V: TRBV11-3; D: NA; J: TRBJ1-1; CDR3: CASSLGGGSEAFF; DNA: TGTGCCAGCAGCTTAGGTGGAGGCAGTGAAGCTTTCTTT
size: many; V: TRBV5-1; D: TRBD1; J: TRBJ2-7; CDR3: CASSPPGQIYEQYF; DNA: TGCGCCAGCAGCCCCCCGGGACAGATCTACGAGCAGTACTTC